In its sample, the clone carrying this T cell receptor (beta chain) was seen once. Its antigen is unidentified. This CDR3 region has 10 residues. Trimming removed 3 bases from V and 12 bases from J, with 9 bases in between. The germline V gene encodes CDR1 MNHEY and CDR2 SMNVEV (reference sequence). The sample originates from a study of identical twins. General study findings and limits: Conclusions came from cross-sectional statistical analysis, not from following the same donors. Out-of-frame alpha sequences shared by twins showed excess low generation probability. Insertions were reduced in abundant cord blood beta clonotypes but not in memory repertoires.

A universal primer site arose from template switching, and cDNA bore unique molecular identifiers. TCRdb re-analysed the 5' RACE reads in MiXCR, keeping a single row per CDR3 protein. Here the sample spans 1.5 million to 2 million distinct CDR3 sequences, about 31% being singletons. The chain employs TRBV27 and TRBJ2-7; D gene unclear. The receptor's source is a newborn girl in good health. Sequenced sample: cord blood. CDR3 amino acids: CASSFPKMYF. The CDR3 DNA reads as TGTGCCAGCAGTTTCCCTAAGATGTACTTC.